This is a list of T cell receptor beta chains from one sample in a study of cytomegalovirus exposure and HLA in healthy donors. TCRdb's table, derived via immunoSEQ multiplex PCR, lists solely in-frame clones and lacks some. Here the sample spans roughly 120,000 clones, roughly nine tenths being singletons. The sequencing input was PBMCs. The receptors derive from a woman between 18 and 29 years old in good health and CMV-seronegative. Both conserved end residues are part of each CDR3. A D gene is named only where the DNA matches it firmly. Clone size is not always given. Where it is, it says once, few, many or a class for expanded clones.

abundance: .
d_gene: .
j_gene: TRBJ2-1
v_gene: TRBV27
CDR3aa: CASRGVSGGSYNEQFF
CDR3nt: TGTGCCAGCAGGGGGGTTAGCGGAGGCTCCTACAATGAGCAGTTCTTC

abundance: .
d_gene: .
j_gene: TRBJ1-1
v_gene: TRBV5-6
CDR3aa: CASSLVLFRTEAFF
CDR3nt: TGTGCCAGCAGCTTGGTACTTTTCCGCACTGAAGCTTTCTTT

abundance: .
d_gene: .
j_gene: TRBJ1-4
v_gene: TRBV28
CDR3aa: CASSLGGWDEKLFF
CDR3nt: TGTGCCAGCAGTTTAGGGGGGTGGGATGAAAAACTGTTTTTT

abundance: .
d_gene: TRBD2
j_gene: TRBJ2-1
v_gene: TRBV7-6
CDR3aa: CASSPPGLAGYNEQFF
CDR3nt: TGTGCCAGCAGCCCCCCGGGACTAGCGGGATACAATGAGCAGTTCTTC

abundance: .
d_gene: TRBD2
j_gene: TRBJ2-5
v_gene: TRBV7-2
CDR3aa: CASSLVLTSAQETQYF
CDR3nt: TGTGCCAGCAGCTTAGTATTAACTAGCGCGCAAGAGACCCAGTACTTC

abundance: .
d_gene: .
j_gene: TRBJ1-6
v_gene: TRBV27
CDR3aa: CASSLRTHSSYNSPLHF
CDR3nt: TGTGCCAGCAGTCTCCGGACTCATAGCTCCTATAATTCACCCCTCCACTTT

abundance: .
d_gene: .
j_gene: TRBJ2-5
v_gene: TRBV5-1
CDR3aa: CASSLFVYQETQYF
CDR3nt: TGCGCCAGCAGCTTGTTCGTGTACCAAGAGACCCAGTACTTC

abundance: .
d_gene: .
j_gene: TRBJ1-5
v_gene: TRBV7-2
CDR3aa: CASSLSAGDQPQHF
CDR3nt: TGTGCCAGCAGCTTAAGTGCAGGGGATCAGCCCCAGCATTTT

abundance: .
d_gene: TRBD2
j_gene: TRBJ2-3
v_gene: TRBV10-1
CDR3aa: CASSVGGRNGDTQYF
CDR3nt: TGCGCCAGCAGTGTTGGCGGGAGGAACGGAGATACGCAGTATTTT

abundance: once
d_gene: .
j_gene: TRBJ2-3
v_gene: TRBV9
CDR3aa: CASSVDRVIDTQYF
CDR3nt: TGTGCCAGCAGCGTAGACAGGGTAATAGATACGCAGTATTTT

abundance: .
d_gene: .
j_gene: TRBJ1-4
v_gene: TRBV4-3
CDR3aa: CASSQAVMRAGGEKLFF
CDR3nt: TGCGCCAGCAGCCAAGCAGTGATGAGGGCGGGTGGTGAAAAACTGTTTTTT

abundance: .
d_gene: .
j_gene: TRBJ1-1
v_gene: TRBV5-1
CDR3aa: CASSRGDRWDTEAFF
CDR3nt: TGCGCCAGCAGCCGCGGCGACAGGTGGGACACTGAAGCTTTCTTT

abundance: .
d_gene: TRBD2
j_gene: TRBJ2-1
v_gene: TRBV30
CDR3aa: CAWSFELGTGGVGRSWDEQFF
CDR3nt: TGTGCCTGGAGTTTTGAGCTTGGCACCGGGGGGGTAGGGAGGTCTTGGGATGAGCAGTTCTTC

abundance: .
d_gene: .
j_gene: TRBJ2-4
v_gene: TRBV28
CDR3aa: CASSLVGGAKNIQYF
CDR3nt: TGTGCCAGCAGTTTAGTCGGCGGGGCCAAAAACATTCAGTACTTC

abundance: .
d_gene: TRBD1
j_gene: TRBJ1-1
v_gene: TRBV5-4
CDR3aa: CASSPRTGEAAEAFF
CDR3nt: TGTGCCAGCAGCCCCCGGACAGGGGAGGCTGCTGAAGCTTTCTTT

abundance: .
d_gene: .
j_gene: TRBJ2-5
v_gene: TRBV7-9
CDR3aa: CASSLARSSTGGETQYF
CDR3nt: TGTGCCAGCAGCTTAGCAAGAAGTTCGACAGGAGGAGAGACCCAGTACTTC

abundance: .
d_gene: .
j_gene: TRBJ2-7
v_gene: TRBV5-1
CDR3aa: CASSPDTSKQYF
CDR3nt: TGCGCCAGCAGCCCAGACACGTCCAAGCAGTACTTC

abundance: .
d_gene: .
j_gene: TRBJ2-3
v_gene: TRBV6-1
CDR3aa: CASSEFGGDTQYF
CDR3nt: TGTGCCAGCAGTGAATTTGGAGGGGATACGCAGTATTTT

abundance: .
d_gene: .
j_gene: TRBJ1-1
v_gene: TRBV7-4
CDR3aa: CASSPGEGDTEAFF
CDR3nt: TGTGCCAGCAGCCCCGGGGAGGGCGACACTGAAGCTTTCTTT

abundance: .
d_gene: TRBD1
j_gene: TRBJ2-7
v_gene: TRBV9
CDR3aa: CASSAGTGGPLYEQYF
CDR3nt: TGTGCCAGCAGCGCCGGGACAGGGGGCCCACTCTACGAGCAGTACTTC

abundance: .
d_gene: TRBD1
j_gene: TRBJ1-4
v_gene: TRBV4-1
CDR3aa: CASSHIRGTNEKLFF
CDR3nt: TGCGCCAGCAGCCACATCAGGGGGACTAATGAAAAACTGTTTTTT

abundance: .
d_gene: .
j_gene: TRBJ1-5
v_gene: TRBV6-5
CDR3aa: CASKQGNQPQHF
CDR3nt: TGTGCCAGCAAGCAGGGAAATCAGCCCCAGCATTTT

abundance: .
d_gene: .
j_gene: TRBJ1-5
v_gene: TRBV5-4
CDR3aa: CASSFGSAEDQPQHF
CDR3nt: TGTGCCAGCAGCTTCGGGTCCGCGGAAGATCAGCCCCAGCATTTT

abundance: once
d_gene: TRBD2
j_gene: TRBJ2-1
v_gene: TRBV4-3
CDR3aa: CASSQGLAGGPVYNEQFF
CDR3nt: TGCGCCAGCAGCCAAGGACTAGCGGGGGGGCCGGTGTACAATGAGCAGTTCTTC

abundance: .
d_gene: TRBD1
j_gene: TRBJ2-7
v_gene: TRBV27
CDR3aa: CATAKTGGPQGEQYF
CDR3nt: TGTGCCACCGCCAAAACAGGGGGACCTCAGGGTGAGCAGTACTTC

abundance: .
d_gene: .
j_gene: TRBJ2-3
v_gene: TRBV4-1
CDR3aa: CASSQEINSYTDTQYF
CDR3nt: TGCGCCAGCAGCCAAGAAATCAACAGCTACACAGATACGCAGTATTTT

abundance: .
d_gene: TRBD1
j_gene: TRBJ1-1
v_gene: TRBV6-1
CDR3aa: CASSEGLQGANTEAFF
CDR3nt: TGTGCCAGCAGTGAAGGACTCCAGGGGGCCAACACTGAAGCTTTCTTT

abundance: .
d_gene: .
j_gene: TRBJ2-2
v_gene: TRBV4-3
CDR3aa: CASSQDQGWDTGELFF
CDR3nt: TGCGCCAGCAGCCAAGATCAGGGATGGGACACCGGGGAGCTGTTTTTT

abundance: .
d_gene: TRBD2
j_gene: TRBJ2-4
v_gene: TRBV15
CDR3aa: CATSGGLAGLLRDKNIQYF
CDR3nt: TGTGCCACCAGCGGCGGACTAGCGGGTCTACTGCGGGACAAAAACATTCAGTACTTC

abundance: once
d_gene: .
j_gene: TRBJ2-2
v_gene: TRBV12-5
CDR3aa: CASAPGQGYTGELFF
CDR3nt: TGTGCTAGTGCCCCCGGGCAGGGCTACACCGGGGAGCTGTTTTTT

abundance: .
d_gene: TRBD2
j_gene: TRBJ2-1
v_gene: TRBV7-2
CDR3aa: CASSFSSGKHNEQFF
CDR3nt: TGTGCCAGCAGCTTCTCCAGCGGGAAACACAATGAGCAGTTCTTC

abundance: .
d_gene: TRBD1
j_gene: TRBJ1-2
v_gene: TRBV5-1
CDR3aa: CASSLDEGAGGYTF
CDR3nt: TGCGCCAGCAGCTTGGATGAGGGGGCGGGTGGCTACACCTTC

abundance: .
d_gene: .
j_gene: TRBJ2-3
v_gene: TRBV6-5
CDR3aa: CASRGEQGPRDTQYF
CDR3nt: TGTGCCAGCAGGGGGGAACAGGGCCCCCGAGATACGCAGTATTTT

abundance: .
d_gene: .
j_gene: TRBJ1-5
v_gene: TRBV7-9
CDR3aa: CASSLGTDTRYQPQHF
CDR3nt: TGTGCCAGCAGCTTAGGGACGGACACGAGATATCAGCCCCAGCATTTT

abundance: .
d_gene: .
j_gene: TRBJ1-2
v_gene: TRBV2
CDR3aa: CASRAFYGYTF
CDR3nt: TGTGCCAGCAGAGCTTTCTATGGCTACACCTTC

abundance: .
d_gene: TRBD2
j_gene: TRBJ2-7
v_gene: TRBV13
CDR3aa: CASSSGAGDLYEQYF
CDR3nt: TGTGCCAGCAGCTCCGGTGCGGGAGATCTCTACGAGCAGTACTTC

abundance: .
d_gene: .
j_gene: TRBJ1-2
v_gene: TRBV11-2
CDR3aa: CASSLGQGYYGYTF
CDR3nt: TGTGCCAGCAGCTTAGGTCAGGGCTACTATGGCTACACCTTC

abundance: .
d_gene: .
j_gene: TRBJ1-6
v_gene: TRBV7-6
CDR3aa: CASSPDSPGSYNSPLHF
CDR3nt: TGTGCCAGCAGCCCAGACAGCCCAGGCTCCTATAATTCACCCCTCCACTTT

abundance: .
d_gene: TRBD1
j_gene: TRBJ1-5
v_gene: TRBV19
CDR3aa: CASSPMTGNQPQHF
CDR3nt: TGTGCCAGCTCTCCAATGACAGGGAATCAGCCCCAGCATTTT

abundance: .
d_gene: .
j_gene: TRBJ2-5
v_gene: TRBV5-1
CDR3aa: CASSLQAIPETQYF
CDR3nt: TGCGCCAGCAGCTTGCAGGCCATCCCCGAGACCCAGTACTTC

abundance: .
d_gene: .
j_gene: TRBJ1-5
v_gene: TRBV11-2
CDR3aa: CASRTENQPQHF
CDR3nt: TGTGCCAGCAGGACAGAGAATCAGCCCCAGCATTTT

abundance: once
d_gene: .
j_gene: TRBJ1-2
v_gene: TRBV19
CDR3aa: CASSIVTGTYGYTF
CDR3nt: TGTGCCAGTAGTATAGTAACAGGGACCTATGGCTACACCTTC

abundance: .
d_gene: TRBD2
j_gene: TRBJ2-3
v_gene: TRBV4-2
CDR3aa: CASSPAWGSGTDTQYF
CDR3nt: TGTGCCAGCAGCCCTGCCTGGGGTAGCGGGACGGATACGCAGTATTTT

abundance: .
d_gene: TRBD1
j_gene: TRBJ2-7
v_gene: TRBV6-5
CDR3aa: CASSYHGTGLLGEQYF
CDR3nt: TGTGCCAGCAGTTACCACGGGACAGGACTATTGGGGGAGCAGTACTTC

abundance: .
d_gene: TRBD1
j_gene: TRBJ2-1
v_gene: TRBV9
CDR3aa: CASSARDRGDNEQFF
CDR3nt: TGTGCCAGCAGCGCCAGGGACAGGGGGGACAATGAGCAGTTCTTC

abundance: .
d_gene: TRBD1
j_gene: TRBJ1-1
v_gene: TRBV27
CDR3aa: CASSTSQGYTEAFF
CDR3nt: TGTGCCAGCAGCACTTCACAGGGGTACACTGAAGCTTTCTTT

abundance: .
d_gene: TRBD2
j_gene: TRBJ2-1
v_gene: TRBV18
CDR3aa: CASSPPGLAGGNEQFF
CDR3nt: TGTGCCAGCTCACCCCCCGGACTAGCGGGGGGTAATGAGCAGTTCTTC

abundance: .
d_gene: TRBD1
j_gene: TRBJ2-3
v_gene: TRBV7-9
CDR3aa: CASSERGGQDTQYF
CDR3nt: TGTGCCAGCAGCGAACGAGGGGGCCAAGATACGCAGTATTTT